What follows describes a single TCR beta chain. Antigen unknown. The data were taken from a study of cytomegalovirus exposure and HLA in healthy donors. CDR1 and CDR2 from the germline V gene are MDHEN and SYDVKM. The V and J ends lost 6 bases and 5 bases respectively, with 13 bases between them. The CDR3 spans 13 residues. Study-wide points: Previous analysis showed most TCR beta V segments were productive about 90% or about 30% of the time.

With 60 Vbeta and 13 Jbeta primers, the PCR was carried out. Method: immunoSEQ multiplex PCR; TCRdb's copy keeps in-frame clones and lacks some. The sample has about 84,000 clones, roughly 61% seen once; the top ten hold about 15%. The TCR sequence derives from a middle-aged woman in good health and CMV-seropositive. The J gene is TRBJ1-1, the V gene TRBV28; TRBD1 is a possible D gene (6 bases). Material for sequencing was PBMCs. The chain's CDR3 is CASRSGQMTEAFF. The CDR3 bases are TGTGCCAGCAGATCGGGACAAATGACTGAAGCTTTCTTT.